The present T cell receptor beta chain was sequenced within a study of CD8 T cells in Susac syndrome. CDR3 size: 11 residues. The V gene lost 5 bases and the J gene lost 7 bases, with 10 bases spanning the gap. In germline, CDR1 is SGHKS, CDR2 YYEKEE (reference sequence). CD8+ and CD4+ T cells circulating in blood were sequenced for TCR beta. It was negative isolation that provided the CD8+ and CD4+ T cells, whereas TEMRA cells were enriched by FACS. Reverse transcription used roughly 0.45 to 1 ug RNA and random hexamers. With immunoSEQ multiplex PCR, TCR beta CDR3 was amplified across 54 Vbeta and 13 Jbeta. TCRdb re-called the immunoSEQ multiplex PCR reads with MiXCR, one entry per CDR3 protein. This sample has more than 110,000 distinct CDR3 sequences, with 94% found just once.

This TCR came from a human donor in good health. The rearrangement joins TRBV5-5 to TRBJ2-7, with D uncertain. The sample consisted of CD8+ T cells from PBMCs. The CDR3 sequence: CASSRAPEQYF. In DNA form, the CDR3 reads TGTGCCAGCAGTAGGGCGCCGGAGCAGTACTTC.